The rows below give T cell receptor beta chains drawn from one sample of a study of blood T cell repertoires in COVID-19. Assay used: immunoSEQ multiplex PCR; TCRdb lists only in-frame clones, some missing. The sample yields about 200,000 clones, about 90% seen once. The sample taken for sequencing was peripheral blood. These receptors all stem from a man in his forties with active or convalescent COVID-19. CDR3s include the opening cysteine and the closing phenylalanine or tryptophan. D genes are given only for firm matches. For some rows the clone size is stated as once, few or many, or as a class when expanded; others skip it.

j_call d_call v_call clone_size cdr3_aa cdr3_nt
TRBJ2-5 - TRBV7-8 many CASSSHILPRFRETQYF TGTGCCAGCAGCTCCCATATTCTCCCCCGGTTTCGAGAGACCCAGTACTTC
TRBJ1-1 - TRBV18 - CASSPTENTEAFF TGTGCCAGCTCACCGACAGAGAACACTGAAGCTTTCTTT
TRBJ1-2 - TRBV28 - CASSGGGPGYTF TGTGCCAGCAGTGGGGGGGGACCAGGCTACACCTTC
TRBJ2-7 - TRBV27 - CASSVQGPYEQYF TGTGCCAGCAGTGTACAGGGCCCCTACGAGCAGTACTTC
TRBJ2-2 - TRBV3-1/TRBV3-2 - CASRQGLEGGELFF TGTGCCAGCCGGCAGGGTTTGGAGGGCGGGGAGCTGTTTTTT
TRBJ2-2 - TRBV18 - CASSLGSGELFF TGTGCCAGCTCACTCGGGTCCGGGGAGCTGTTTTTT
TRBJ1-1 - TRBV28 few CASGPLYEAFF TGTGCCAGCGGGCCGCTATATGAAGCTTTCTTT
TRBJ1-4 TRBD1 TRBV19 - CASRQTGTEKLFF TGTGCCAGTAGACAGACAGGGACCGAAAAACTGTTTTTT
TRBJ1-6 TRBD1 TRBV5-4 - CASSFGGTVYSPLHF TGTGCCAGCAGCTTTGGAGGGACAGTTTATTCACCCCTCCACTTT
TRBJ2-5 TRBD2 TRBV7-6 - CASSLDPSGRETQYF TGTGCCAGCAGCTTAGATCCTAGCGGGAGGGAGACCCAGTACTTC
TRBJ2-5 - TRBV19 - CASRQNTGGGETQYF TGTGCCAGTAGACAGAATACAGGGGGAGGGGAGACCCAGTACTTC
TRBJ1-1 TRBD1 TRBV5-1 - CASSLDLGRGQAEAFF TGCGCCAGCAGCTTGGATTTGGGCAGGGGGCAGGCTGAAGCTTTCTTT
TRBJ1-6 TRBD1 TRBV4-2 - CASSQATGGGSNSPLHF TGTGCCAGCAGCCAAGCCACAGGGGGGGGTAGTAATTCACCCCTCCACTTT
TRBJ2-3 TRBD2 TRBV4-1 - CASSQPSGGAGGDTQYF TGCGCCAGCAGCCAACCTAGCGGGGGGGCCGGTGGAGATACGCAGTATTTT
TRBJ1-2 - TRBV27 - CASSLLQGKGYTF TGTGCCAGCAGTTTACTGCAGGGGAAGGGCTACACCTTC
TRBJ1-3 TRBD1 TRBV19 once CASSTRGQFGGNTIYF TGTGCCAGTAGTACCCGGGGACAGTTCGGTGGAAACACCATATATTTT
TRBJ2-3 TRBD2 TRBV9 once CASSGSTGLALGTQYF TGTGCCAGCAGCGGTTCCACGGGACTAGCGCTAGGTACGCAGTATTTT
TRBJ2-7 TRBD1 TRBV11-2 - CASSANRGQYF TGTGCCAGCAGCGCAAACAGGGGGCAGTACTTC
TRBJ2-7 TRBD1 TRBV5-5 - CASSWGTGRYEQYF TGTGCCAGCAGCTGGGGGACAGGGCGCTACGAGCAGTACTTC
TRBJ2-3 TRBD2 TRBV29-1 - CSVLGLAGEDTQYF TGCAGCGTTTTGGGACTAGCGGGGGAGGATACGCAGTATTTT
TRBJ2-7 - TRBV27 - CASSLSITAFSYEQYF TGTGCCAGCAGTTTATCTATAACAGCCTTCTCCTACGAGCAGTACTTC
TRBJ1-1 - TRBV30 - CAWKWGGNTEAFF TGTGCCTGGAAATGGGGGGGGAACACTGAAGCTTTCTTT
TRBJ2-2 - TRBV9 - CASQSGNTGELFF TGTGCCAGCCAGAGCGGGAACACCGGGGAGCTGTTTTTT
TRBJ2-5 - TRBV7-9 - CASSLVGGETQYF TGTGCCAGCAGCTTAGTCGGGGGAGAGACCCAGTACTTC
TRBJ2-1 - TRBV7-9 - CASSLAGFGQNEQFF TGTGCCAGCAGCTTGGCCGGGTTCGGCCAAAATGAGCAGTTCTTC
TRBJ1-1 - TRBV15 once CATSSGSLAMNTEAFF TGTGCCACCAGCAGCGGGTCACTCGCTATGAACACTGAAGCTTTCTTT
TRBJ2-7 - TRBV4-1 - CASSPKEGSYEQYF TGCGCCAGCAGCCCTAAGGAGGGGTCCTACGAGCAGTACTTC
TRBJ1-6 - TRBV6-5 - CASSSRGLESPLHF TGTGCCAGCAGCTCGCGGGGGCTGGAATCACCCCTCCACTTT
TRBJ2-2 TRBD1 TRBV7-9 - CASSTIGQATNTGELFF TGTGCCAGCAGCACGATTGGACAGGCAACGAACACCGGGGAGCTGTTTTTT
TRBJ2-1 - TRBV20-1 - CSARGRDEQFF TGCAGTGCTAGAGGGAGGGATGAGCAGTTCTTC
TRBJ1-5 - TRBV2 - CASGSGNSNQPQHF TGTGCCAGCGGTAGCGGAAATAGCAATCAGCCCCAGCATTTT
TRBJ2-7 - TRBV6-5 - CASSYSRENEQYF TGTGCCAGCAGTTACTCAAGGGAGAACGAGCAGTACTTC
TRBJ1-4 TRBD1 TRBV5-8 - CASSWLTGGLEKLFF TGTGCCAGCAGCTGGTTGACAGGGGGATTGGAAAAACTGTTTTTT
TRBJ1-1 - TRBV16 - CASSRHNPANTEAFF TGTGCCAGCAGCCGGCATAATCCCGCGAACACTGAAGCTTTCTTT
TRBJ1-6 - TRBV3-1/TRBV3-2 - CASSQNHGTSLNSPLHF TGTGCCAGCAGTCAAAACCACGGGACATCCCTTAATTCACCCCTCCACTTT
TRBJ1-3 - TRBV7-2 - CASSPLRSSGNTIYF TGTGCCAGCAGCCCCTTACGGAGCTCTGGAAACACCATATATTTT
TRBJ1-6 - TRBV3-1/TRBV3-2 - CASSQGGGGSGSPLHF TGTGCCAGCAGCCAGGGAGGGGGGGGGTCCGGCTCACCCCTCCACTTT
TRBJ2-7 - TRBV6-5 - CASSSAGPGDEQYF TGTGCCAGCAGTTCCGCAGGGCCAGGGGACGAGCAGTACTTC
TRBJ2-3 - TRBV2 many CASSPRTDTQYF TGTGCCAGCAGTCCCCGGACAGATACGCAGTATTTT
TRBJ1-5 TRBD1 TRBV5-6 - CASSWGTGGDQPQHF TGTGCCAGCAGCTGGGGGACAGGGGGCGATCAGCCCCAGCATTTT
TRBJ2-7 - TRBV7-9 - CASSLNPAGQYF TGTGCCAGCAGCTTAAACCCGGCGGGGCAGTACTTC
TRBJ1-3 TRBD1 TRBV5-4 - CASSYGTGGSGNTIYF TGTGCCAGCAGCTACGGAACAGGGGGCTCTGGAAACACCATATATTTT
TRBJ1-1 - TRBV10-3 - CAISGQIANTEAFF TGTGCCATCAGTGGACAGATCGCGAACACTGAAGCTTTCTTT
TRBJ1-2 TRBD1 TRBV27 - CASATGATYGYTF TGTGCCAGCGCGACAGGGGCAACCTATGGCTACACCTTC
TRBJ1-2 TRBD1 TRBV18 once CASQKGTGIGYTF TGTGCCAGCCAAAAGGGGACAGGGATCGGCTACACCTTC
TRBJ1-2 TRBD1 TRBV5-1 - CASSTRDRGPLTF TGCGCCAGCAGCACCCGGGACAGGGGGCCGCTCACCTTC
TRBJ2-5 TRBD1 TRBV29-1 - CSGRNRGIQETQYF TGCAGCGGGCGAAACAGGGGGATACAAGAGACCCAGTACTTC